This T cell receptor beta chain was obtained from a study of control samples from healthy donors and cancer patients. The CDR3 is made up of 15 amino acids. CDR1 and CDR2 (germline): LNHDA, SQIVND (reference sequence). V dropped 4 bases and J dropped 8 bases, with 15 bases sitting between them. Profiled with immunoSEQ multiplex PCR; TCRdb holds only in-frame clones, not every one. The sample records about 73,000 clones, roughly 86% being singletons. Sequenced material: PBMCs. J is TRBJ1-6 and V is TRBV19; the D is unclear. The origin of this receptor is a man between 60 and 75 years old with lung cancer. The CDR3 loop reads CASSTTVSSDSPLHF. CDR3 bases: TGTGCCAGTAGTACGACGGTTTCCAGCGATTCACCCCTCCACTTT.